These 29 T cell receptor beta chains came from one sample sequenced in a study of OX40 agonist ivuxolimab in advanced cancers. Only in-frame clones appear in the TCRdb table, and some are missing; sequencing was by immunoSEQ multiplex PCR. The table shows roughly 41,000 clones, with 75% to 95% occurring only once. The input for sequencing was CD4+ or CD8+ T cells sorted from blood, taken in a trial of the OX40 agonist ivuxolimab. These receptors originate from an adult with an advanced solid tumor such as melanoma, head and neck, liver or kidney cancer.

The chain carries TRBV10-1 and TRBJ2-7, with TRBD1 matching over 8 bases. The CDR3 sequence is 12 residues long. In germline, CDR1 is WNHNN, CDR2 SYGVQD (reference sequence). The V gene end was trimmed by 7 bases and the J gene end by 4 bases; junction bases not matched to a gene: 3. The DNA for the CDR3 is TGCGCCAGCATACACAGGGGGTACGAGCAGTACGTC. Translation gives CASIHRGYEQYV.

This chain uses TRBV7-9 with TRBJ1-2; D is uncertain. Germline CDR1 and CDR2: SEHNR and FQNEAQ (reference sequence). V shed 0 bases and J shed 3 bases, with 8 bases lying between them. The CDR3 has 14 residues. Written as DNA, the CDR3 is TGTGCCAGCAGCTTAGCGTTCCCGGACTATGGCTACACCTTC. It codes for CASSLAFPDYGYTF.

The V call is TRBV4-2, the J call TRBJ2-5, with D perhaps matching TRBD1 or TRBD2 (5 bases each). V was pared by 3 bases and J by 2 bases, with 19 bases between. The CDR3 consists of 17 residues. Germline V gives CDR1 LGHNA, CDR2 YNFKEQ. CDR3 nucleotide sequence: TGTGCCAGCAGCCAGGAGATGGGGCGGGCGCCACAAGAGACCCAGTACTTC. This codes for CASSQEMGRAPQETQYF.

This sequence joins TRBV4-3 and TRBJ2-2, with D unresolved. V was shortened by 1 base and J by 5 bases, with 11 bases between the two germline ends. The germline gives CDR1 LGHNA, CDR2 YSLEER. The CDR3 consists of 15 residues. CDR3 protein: CASSQASDGTGELFF. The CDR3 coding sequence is TGCGCCAGCAGCCAAGCATCCGACGGAACCGGGGAGCTGTTTTTT.

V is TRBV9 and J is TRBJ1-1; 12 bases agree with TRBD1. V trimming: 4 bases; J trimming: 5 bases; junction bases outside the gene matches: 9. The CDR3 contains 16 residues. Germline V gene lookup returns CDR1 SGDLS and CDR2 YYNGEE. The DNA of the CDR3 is TGTGCCAGCAGCCGGGACAGGGGGCTCGATTGGACTGAAGCTTTCTTT. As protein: CASSRDRGLDWTEAFF. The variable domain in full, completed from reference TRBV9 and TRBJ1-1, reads DSGVTQTPKHLITATGQRVTLRCSPRSGDLSVYWYQQSLDQGLQFLIQYYNGEERAKGNILERFSAQQFPDLHSELNLSSLELGDSALYFCASSRDRGLDWTEAFFGQGTRLTVV.

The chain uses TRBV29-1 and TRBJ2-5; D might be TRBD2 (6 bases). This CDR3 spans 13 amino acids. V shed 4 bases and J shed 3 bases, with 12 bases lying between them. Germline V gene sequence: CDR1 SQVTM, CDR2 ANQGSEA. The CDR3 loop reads CSVVTGVKETQYF. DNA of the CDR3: TGCAGCGTTGTAACGGGAGTGAAAGAGACCCAGTACTTC.

The CDR3: CATSREFSTYEQYF. The CDR3 DNA reads TGTGCCACCAGCAGAGAATTCTCCACCTACGAGCAGTACTTC. The chain has TRBV15 and TRBJ2-7; D call uncertain. This CDR3 is 14 amino acids long. Per the germline V gene, CDR1 is LNHNV and CDR2 is YYDKDF (reference sequence). The ends were cut back, 0 bases at V and 2 bases at J, with 8 bases in the middle.

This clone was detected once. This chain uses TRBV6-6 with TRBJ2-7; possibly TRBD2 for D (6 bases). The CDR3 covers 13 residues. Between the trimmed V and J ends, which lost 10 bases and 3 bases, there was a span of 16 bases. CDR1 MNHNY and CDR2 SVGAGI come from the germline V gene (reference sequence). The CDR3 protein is CATESTGGYEQYF. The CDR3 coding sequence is TGTGCCACCGAGTCAACCGGGGGCTACGAGCAGTACTTC.

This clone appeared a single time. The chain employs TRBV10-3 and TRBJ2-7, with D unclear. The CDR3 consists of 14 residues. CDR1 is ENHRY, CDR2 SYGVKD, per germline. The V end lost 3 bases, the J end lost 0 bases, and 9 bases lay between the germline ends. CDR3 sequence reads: CAISDGGGSYEQYF. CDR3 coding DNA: TGTGCCATCAGTGACGGCGGTGGCTCCTACGAGCAGTACTTC.

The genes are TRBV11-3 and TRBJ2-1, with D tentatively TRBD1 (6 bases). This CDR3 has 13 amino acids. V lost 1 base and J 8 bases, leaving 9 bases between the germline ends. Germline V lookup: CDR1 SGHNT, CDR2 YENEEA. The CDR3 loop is CASSLVGADEQFF. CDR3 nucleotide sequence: TGTGCCAGCAGCTTAGTGGGGGCGGATGAGCAGTTCTTC.

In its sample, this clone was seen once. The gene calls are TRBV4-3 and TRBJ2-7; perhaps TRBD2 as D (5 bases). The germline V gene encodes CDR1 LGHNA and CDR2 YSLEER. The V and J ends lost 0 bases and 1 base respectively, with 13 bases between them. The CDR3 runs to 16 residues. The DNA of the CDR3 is TGCGCCAGCAGCCAAGAATACGAGGACTCTTCCTACGAGCAGTACTTC. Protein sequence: CASSQEYEDSSYEQYF.

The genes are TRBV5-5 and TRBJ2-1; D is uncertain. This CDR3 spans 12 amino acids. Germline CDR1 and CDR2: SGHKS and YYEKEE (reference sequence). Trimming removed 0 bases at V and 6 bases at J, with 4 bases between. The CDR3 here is CASSLGFNEQFF. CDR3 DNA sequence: TGTGCCAGCAGCTTGGGGTTCAATGAGCAGTTCTTC.

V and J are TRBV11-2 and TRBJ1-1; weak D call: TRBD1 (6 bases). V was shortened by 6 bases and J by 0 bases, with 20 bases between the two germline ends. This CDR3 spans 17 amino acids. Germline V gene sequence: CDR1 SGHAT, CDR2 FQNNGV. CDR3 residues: CASRPPLGAGVNTEAFF. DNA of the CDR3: TGTGCCAGCAGACCCCCGTTAGGGGCAGGGGTGAACACTGAAGCTTTCTTT.

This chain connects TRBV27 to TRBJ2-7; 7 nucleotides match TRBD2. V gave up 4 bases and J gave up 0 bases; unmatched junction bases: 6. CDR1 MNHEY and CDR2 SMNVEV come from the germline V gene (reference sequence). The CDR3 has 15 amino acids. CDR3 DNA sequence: TGTGCCAGCAGTTACTCTAGCGGACACTCCTACGAGCAGTACTTC. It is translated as CASSYSSGHSYEQYF.

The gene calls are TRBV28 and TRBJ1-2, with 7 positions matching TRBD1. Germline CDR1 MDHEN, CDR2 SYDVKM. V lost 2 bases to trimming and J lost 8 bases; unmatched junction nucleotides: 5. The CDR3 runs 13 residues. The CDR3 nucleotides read TGTGCCAGCAGTTTAGGAGGGGGCGCCGGCTACACCTTC. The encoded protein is CASSLGGGAGYTF.

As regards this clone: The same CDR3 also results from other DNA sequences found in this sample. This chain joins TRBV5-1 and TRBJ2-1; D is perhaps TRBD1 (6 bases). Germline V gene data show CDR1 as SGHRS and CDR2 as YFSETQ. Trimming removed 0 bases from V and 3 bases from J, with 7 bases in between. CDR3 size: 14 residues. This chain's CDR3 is CASSLVDSYNEQFF. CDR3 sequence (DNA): TGCGCCAGCAGCTTGGTGGACAGCTACAATGAGCAGTTCTTC.

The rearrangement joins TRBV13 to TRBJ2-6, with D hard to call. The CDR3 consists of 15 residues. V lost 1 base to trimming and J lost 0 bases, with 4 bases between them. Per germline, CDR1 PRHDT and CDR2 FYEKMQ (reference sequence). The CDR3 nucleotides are TGTGCCAGCAGCTTAGAGAACTCTGGGGCCAACGTCCTGACTTTC. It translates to CASSLENSGANVLTF.

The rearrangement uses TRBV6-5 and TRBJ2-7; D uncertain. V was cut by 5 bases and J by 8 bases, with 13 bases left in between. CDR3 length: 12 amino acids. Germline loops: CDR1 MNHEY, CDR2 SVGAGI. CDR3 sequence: CASSHTPLQQYV. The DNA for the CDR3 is TGTGCCAGCAGTCATACCCCGCTACAGCAGTACGTC.

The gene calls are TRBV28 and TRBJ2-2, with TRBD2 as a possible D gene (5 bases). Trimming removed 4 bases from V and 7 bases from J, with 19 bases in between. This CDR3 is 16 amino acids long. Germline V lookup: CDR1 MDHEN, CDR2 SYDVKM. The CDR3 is CASSSTRPGFGGELFF. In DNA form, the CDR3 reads TGTGCCAGCAGTTCCACCCGCCCGGGATTTGGCGGGGAGCTGTTTTTT.

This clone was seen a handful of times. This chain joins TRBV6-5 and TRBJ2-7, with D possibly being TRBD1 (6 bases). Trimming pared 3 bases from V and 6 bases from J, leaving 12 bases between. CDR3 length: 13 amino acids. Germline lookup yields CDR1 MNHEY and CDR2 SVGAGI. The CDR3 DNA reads TGTGCCAGCAGTTATAACAGGGTTAGCGAGCAGTACTTC. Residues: CASSYNRVSEQYF.

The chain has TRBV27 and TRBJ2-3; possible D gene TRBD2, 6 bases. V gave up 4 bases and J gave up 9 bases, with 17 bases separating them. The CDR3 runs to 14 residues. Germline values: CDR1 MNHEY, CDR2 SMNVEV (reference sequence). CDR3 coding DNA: TGTGCCAGCAGTTCCCAAGCGGGCAGACCCACGCAGTATTTT. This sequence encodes CASSSQAGRPTQYF.

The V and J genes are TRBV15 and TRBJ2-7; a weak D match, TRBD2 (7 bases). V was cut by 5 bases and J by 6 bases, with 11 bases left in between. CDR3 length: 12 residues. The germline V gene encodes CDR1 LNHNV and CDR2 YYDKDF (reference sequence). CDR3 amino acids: CATSAGEGEQYV. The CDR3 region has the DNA TGTGCCACCAGCGCAGGGGAGGGCGAGCAGTACGTC.

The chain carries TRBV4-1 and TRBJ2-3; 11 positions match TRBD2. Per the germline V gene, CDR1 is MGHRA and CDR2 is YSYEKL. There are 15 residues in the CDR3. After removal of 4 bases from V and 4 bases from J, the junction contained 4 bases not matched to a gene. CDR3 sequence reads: CASSLAGGPPDTQYF. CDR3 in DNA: TGCGCCAGCAGCCTAGCGGGGGGGCCACCAGATACGCAGTATTTT.

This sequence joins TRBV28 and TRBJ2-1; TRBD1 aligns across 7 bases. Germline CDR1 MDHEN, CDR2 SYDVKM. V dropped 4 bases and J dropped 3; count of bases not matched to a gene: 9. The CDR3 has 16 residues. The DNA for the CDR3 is TGTGCCAGCAGTTCCCCCCAGGGGGACCTCTACAATGAGCAGTTCTTC. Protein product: CASSSPQGDLYNEQFF. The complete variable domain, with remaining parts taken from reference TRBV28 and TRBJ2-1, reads DVKVTQSSRYLVKRTGEKVFLECVQDMDHENMFWYRQDPGLGLRLIYFSYDVKMKEKGDIPEGYSVSREKKERFSLILESASTNQTSMYLCASSSPQGDLYNEQFFGPGTRLTVL.

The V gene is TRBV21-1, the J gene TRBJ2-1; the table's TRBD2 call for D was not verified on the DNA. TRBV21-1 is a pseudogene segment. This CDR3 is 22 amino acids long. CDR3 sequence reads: CASSLMSGVTSGTVPLLYEQFF. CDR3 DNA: TGTGCCAGCAGCCTAATGTCGGGGGTGACTAGCGGGACTGTGCCCCTATTGTATGAGCAGTTCTTC.

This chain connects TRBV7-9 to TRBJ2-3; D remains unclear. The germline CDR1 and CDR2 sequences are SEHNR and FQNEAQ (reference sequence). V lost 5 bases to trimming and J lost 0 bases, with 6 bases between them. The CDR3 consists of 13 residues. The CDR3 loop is CASSAPSTDTQYF. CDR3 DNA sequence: TGTGCCAGCAGCGCCCCTAGCACAGATACGCAGTATTTT.

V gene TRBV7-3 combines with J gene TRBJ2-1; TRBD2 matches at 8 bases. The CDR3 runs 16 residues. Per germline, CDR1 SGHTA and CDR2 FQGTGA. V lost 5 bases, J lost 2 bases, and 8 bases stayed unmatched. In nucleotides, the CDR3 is TGTGCCAGCAGCAACATAGCGGGGCGAGCCTACAATGAGCAGTTCTTC. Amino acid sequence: CASSNIAGRAYNEQFF.

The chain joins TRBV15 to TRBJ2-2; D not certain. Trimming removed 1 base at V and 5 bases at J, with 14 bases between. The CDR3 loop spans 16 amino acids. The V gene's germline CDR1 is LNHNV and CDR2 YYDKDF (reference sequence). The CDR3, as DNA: TGTGCCACCAGCAGAGCGTGGGGAACCCAGACCGGGGAGCTGTTTTTT. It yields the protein CATSRAWGTQTGELFF.

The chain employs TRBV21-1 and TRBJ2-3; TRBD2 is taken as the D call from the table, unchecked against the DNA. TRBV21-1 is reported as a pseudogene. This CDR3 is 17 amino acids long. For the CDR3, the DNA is TGTGCCAGCAGCAAGATTGGTAGCGGGGACCGCACAGATACGCAGTATTTT. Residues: CASSKIGSGDRTDTQYF.